The 2 T cell receptor beta chains given below trace back to one sample, sequenced in a study of patients and donors after allogeneic stem cell transplantation. TCRdb called the RT-PCR reads again in MiXCR, with one record for every CDR3 protein. The data contain approximately 150,000 distinct CDR3 sequences, more than 20% of them seen just once; the ten biggest clones take up 25% to 30%. Sequenced material: blood, either unsorted or a sorted T cell fraction (not recorded which). Every receptor here comes from a human donor who was either an allogeneic HSCT recipient or a stem cell or donor lymphocyte infusion donor (not recorded which). It is not recorded whose cells these are; they may come from a transplant donor.

The chain uses TRBV6-1 and TRBJ1-5; the D gene is possibly TRBD1 (6 bases). With 0 bases removed from V and 11 bases from J, the gap between germline ends came to 11 bases. Germline CDR1 reads MNHNS; CDR2 reads SASEGT. The CDR3 is 13 residues long. CDR3 nucleotide sequence: TGTGCCAGCAGTGAAGCCGCTACAGGGACCCAGCATTTT. Amino acids: CASSEAATGTQHF.

The chain has TRBV6-5 and TRBJ1-6; D is unresolved. CDR3 size: 16 residues. V was clipped by 0 bases and J by 8 bases, with 14 bases between them. CDR1 is MNHEY, CDR2 SVGAGI, per germline. CDR3 DNA sequence: TGTGCCAGCAGTTACTCGTCTAAGTTGATGGATTCACCCCTCCACTTT. It specifies CASSYSSKLMDSPLHF.